This T cell receptor beta chain was recovered during a study of shared clonotypes between healthy human individuals. Study-wide points: Among the subsets, naive ones generally showed larger estimated richness than memory ones. Compared with clonotypes that all four donors shared, non-shared clonotypes had lower generation probabilities. At large depth, rarefaction still showed sorted-subset sequencing to be incomplete.

This clone was observed a single time. Its antigen is not known. This CDR3 spans 15 amino acids. V lost 6 bases and J lost 5; bases outside the gene matches: 10. The germline CDR1 and CDR2 sequences are SGHTA and FQGTGA. Assay used: immunoSEQ multiplex PCR; TCRdb lists only in-frame clones, some missing. The sample records about 2.3 million clones, less than 95% being singletons. The chain employs TRBV7-3 and TRBJ2-3, with TRBD2 matching over 8 bases. Sequencing was done on a sample of naive CD4+ T cells from PBMCs. The subset here: CD45RA+ positively selected. The receptor comes from a man younger than 35 in good health. Some clones in this sample may be carry-over from other donors' samples. Here the CDR3 reads CASRNTSGRGDTQYF. The DNA of the CDR3 is TGTGCCAGCAGGAATACCAGCGGGAGAGGAGATACGCAGTATTTT.